This T cell receptor (beta chain) was profiled in a study of human T cells and chemical hapten exposure. Extraction of total RNA was performed on unfractionated whole blood. Findings of the study overall: DPC sensitization produced no change in TCRs with frequency above 1 in 1000.

TCRdb reprocessed the 5' RACE reads via MiXCR and lists one record per CDR3 protein. There are about 140,000 distinct CDR3 sequences in the sample; roughly 4% occur only once, and about 1.3% lies in the top ten. CDR1 is MDHEN and CDR2 is SYDVKM in the germline V gene. The CDR3 consists of 15 residues. Trimming removed 5 bases from V and 10 bases from J; junction bases left unmatched: 7. This clonotype was detected many times. Its cognate antigen is unknown. The receptor was derived from a female donor in good health. The chain joins TRBV28 to TRBJ2-3; 15 bases map to TRBD2. The CDR3 coding sequence is TGTGCCAGCAGTCACGGACTAGCGGGGGGGCCTCCGCAGTATTTT. Translated, it gives CASSHGLAGGPPQYF. Based on the CDR3 plus reference TRBV28 and TRBJ2-3, the full variable domain is DVKVTQSSRYLVKRTGEKVFLECVQDMDHENMFWYRQDPGLGLRLIYFSYDVKMKEKGDIPEGYSVSREKKERFSLILESASTNQTSMYLCASSHGLAGGPPQYFGPGTRLTVL.